These 28 T cell receptor beta chains came from one sample sequenced in a study of control samples from healthy donors and cancer patients. Repertoires were generated with immunoSEQ multiplex PCR, while TCRdb's copy carries only in-frame clones and drops some. This table holds tens of thousands of clones, roughly 88% found once. Sequenced material: blood. All receptors derive from a woman between 50 and 59 years old in good health.

This clone showed up just once. This chain connects TRBV15 to TRBJ1-3; D remains ambiguous. The CDR3 sequence is 14 residues long. V was trimmed by 8 bases and J by 0 bases, leaving 11 bases between them. In germline, CDR1 is LNHNV, CDR2 YYDKDF (reference sequence). The CDR3 nucleotides are TGTGCCACCTCAGACTCAAGCTCTGGAAACACCATATATTTT. It translates to CATSDSSSGNTIYF.

The V gene is TRBV10-3, the J gene TRBJ2-3, with D maybe TRBD2 (5 bases). Germline V gene sequence: CDR1 ENHRY, CDR2 SYGVKD. The V gene lost 8 bases and the J gene lost 3 bases, with 12 bases spanning the gap. The CDR3 is 13 amino acids. This CDR3 is CAISDGETDTQYF. The CDR3 region has the DNA TGTGCCATCTCTGACGGGGAGACAGATACGCAGTATTTT.

The chain is built from TRBV3-1 (or the pseudogene TRBV3-2) and TRBJ1-4; unclear D gene. There are 12 residues in the CDR3. V shed 2 bases and J shed 8 bases, with 6 bases lying between them. Germline V gene data show CDR1 as LGHDT and CDR2 as YNNKEL (reference sequence). CDR3 protein: CASSQTEEKLFF. DNA for the CDR3: TGTGCCAGCAGCCAAACGGAAGAAAAACTGTTTTTT.

The chain uses TRBV14 and TRBJ1-2, with D unclear. V dropped 0 bases and J dropped 6 bases, with 11 bases sitting between them. Per germline, CDR1 SGHDN and CDR2 FVKESK. There are 14 residues in the CDR3. In DNA, the CDR3 is TGTGCCAGCAGCCAAGATGACACGGGTAATGGCTACACCTTC. Translation: CASSQDDTGNGYTF.

V usage is TRBV2 and J usage is TRBJ1-2; 9 bases map to TRBD1. Germline loops: CDR1 SNHLY, CDR2 FYNNEI. V trimming: 10 bases; J trimming: 8 bases; junction bases outside the gene matches: 11. The CDR3 has 13 residues. CDR3 coding DNA: TGTGCCACCAAGGACAGGGGAGTTGGAGGCTACACCTTC. Protein sequence: CATKDRGVGGYTF.

The chain recombines TRBV14 with TRBJ1-2; D is unresolved. The germline V gene encodes CDR1 SGHDN and CDR2 FVKESK. V was trimmed by 1 base and J by 8 bases, leaving 11 bases between them. This CDR3 contains 13 residues. CDR3 residues: CASSQGSVLGYTF. For the CDR3, the DNA is TGTGCCAGCAGCCAAGGTTCAGTTCTAGGCTACACCTTC.

The chain recombines TRBV5-6 with TRBJ1-5; D perhaps matches TRBD1 (5 bases). Germline V gene sequence: CDR1 SGHDT, CDR2 YYEEEE. The V and J ends lost 0 bases and 1 base respectively, with 11 bases between them. CDR3 length equals 16 residues. CDR3 sequence: CASSLGSGWSNQPQHF. The CDR3 DNA follows: TGTGCCAGCAGCTTGGGTTCAGGGTGGAGCAATCAGCCCCAGCATTTT.

This chain links TRBV19 with TRBJ1-2, with 9 nucleotides matching TRBD1. Germline-derived CDR1 and CDR2 are LNHDA and SQIVND (reference sequence). J was trimmed by 8 bases and V by 7 bases; bases with no gene match: 8. The CDR3 covers 13 residues. CDR3 residues: CASTKQGATGYTF. For the CDR3, the DNA is TGTGCCAGTACTAAACAGGGGGCTACGGGCTACACCTTC.

The V call is TRBV13, the J call TRBJ1-2; D is unresolved. V was clipped by 6 bases and J by 6 bases, with 11 bases between them. The CDR3 spans 12 residues. Germline assignment: CDR1 PRHDT and CDR2 FYEKMQ (reference sequence). CDR3 bases: TGTGCCAGCAGTTGGAGGAGTAATGGCTACACCTTC. Its translation is CASSWRSNGYTF.

The genes are TRBV9 and TRBJ1-5, with 8 nucleotides matching TRBD1. Germline assignment: CDR1 SGDLS and CDR2 YYNGEE. This CDR3 comprises 16 residues. Trimming removed 0 bases from V and 5 bases from J; junction bases left unmatched: 7. CDR3 DNA: TGTGCCAGCAGCGTAGTCGGCAGGGGGCCCGATCAGCCCCAGCATTTT. Translation gives CASSVVGRGPDQPQHF.

This rearrangement joins TRBV19 to TRBJ1-4; TRBD1 is a possible D gene (6 bases). Trimming removed 2 bases at V and 7 bases at J, with 8 bases between. The CDR3 totals 13 residues. CDR1 LNHDA and CDR2 SQIVND come from the germline V gene (reference sequence). The CDR3 loop reads CASSIIQGEKLFF. CDR3 nucleotides: TGTGCCAGTAGTATAATACAGGGTGAAAAACTGTTTTTT.

J is TRBJ1-2 and V is TRBV30; D unclear. Germline lookup yields CDR1 GTSNPN and CDR2 SVGIG (reference sequence). There are 13 residues in the CDR3. The V gene lost 2 bases and the J gene lost 2 bases, with 9 bases spanning the gap. CDR3 coding DNA: TGTGCCTGGAGTATTTGGGAAAACTATGGCTACACCTTC. Its translation: CAWSIWENYGYTF.

J is TRBJ1-1 and V is TRBV5-1; D is perhaps TRBD1 (5 bases). The CDR3 contains 13 residues. Germline CDR1 reads SGHRS; CDR2 reads YFSETQ. Trimming shortened V by 8 bases and J by 0 bases, and 11 bases separated the two germline ends. CDR3 DNA: TGCGCCAGTGCTCAGGGACTGAACACTGAAGCTTTCTTT. It codes for CASAQGLNTEAFF.

Comment on this clone: Different DNA sequences within this sample yield the same CDR3. This chain uses TRBV2 with TRBJ2-1; 9 bases are a match to TRBD2. Germline values: CDR1 SNHLY, CDR2 FYNNEI. Losses at the gene ends were 0 bases for V and 10 bases for J; bases not matched to a gene: 10. The CDR3 totals 16 residues. The CDR3 DNA follows: TGTGCCAGCAGTGAAGCGGAGCTAGCGGGGTCGAACGAGCAGTTCTTC. Translating gives CASSEAELAGSNEQFF.

The chain joins TRBV2 to TRBJ1-4; TRBD1 agrees at 8 bases. Germline CDR1 and CDR2: SNHLY and FYNNEI. CDR3 length: 13 amino acids. V was clipped by 6 bases and J by 7 bases; unmatched bases: 4. The CDR3 DNA follows: TGTGCCAGCAGGTCGACAGGGGTTGAAAAACTGTTTTTT. It encodes CASRSTGVEKLFF.

This chain links TRBV6-5 with TRBJ1-1; D is unclear. Trimming took off 2 bases at V and 1 base at J, with 14 bases between the two ends. CDR1 is MNHEY and CDR2 is SVGAGI in the germline V gene. The CDR3 runs 16 residues. CDR3 region: CASSYRRTSSNTEAFF. CDR3 DNA: TGTGCCAGCAGTTACAGGCGGACTTCTTCGAACACTGAAGCTTTCTTT.

The rearrangement links TRBV5-4 to TRBJ1-1, with D perhaps TRBD1 (6 bases). The CDR3 runs to 14 residues. V lost 3 bases and J lost 4, with 13 bases in between. Germline V gene data show CDR1 as SGHNT and CDR2 as YYREEE (reference sequence). CDR3 in amino acids: CASSYPGAGTEAFF. The DNA of the CDR3 is TGTGCCAGCAGCTATCCAGGGGCGGGCACTGAAGCTTTCTTT.

This clone has just a few counts. This chain connects TRBV5-4 to TRBJ1-1; D is unclear. From germline, CDR1 is SGHNT and CDR2 YYREEE (reference sequence). The CDR3 is 15 residues long. Between the trimmed V and J ends, which lost 0 bases and 5 bases, there was a span of 14 bases. CDR3 bases: TGTGCCAGCAGCTTGGACAAGGTGGCATGGACTGAAGCTTTCTTT. It specifies CASSLDKVAWTEAFF.

This clone was counted once. V is TRBV4-1 and J is TRBJ2-3; 9 positions match TRBD1. Germline V gene sequence: CDR1 MGHRA, CDR2 YSYEKL. There are 15 residues in the CDR3. V trimming: 0 bases; J trimming: 6 bases; junction bases outside the gene matches: 4. This CDR3 is CASSQEGQGADTQYF. CDR3 nucleotide sequence: TGCGCCAGCAGCCAAGAGGGACAGGGAGCCGATACGCAGTATTTT.

The rearrangement links TRBV27 to TRBJ2-3, with a tentative D call TRBD2 (6 bases). Germline CDR1 MNHEY, CDR2 SMNVEV (reference sequence). The CDR3 totals 13 residues. V was trimmed by 6 bases and J by 7 bases, leaving 14 bases between them. CDR3 coding DNA: TGTGCCAGCAGCGGCGGACTACTAAATACGCAGTATTTT. Translated, it gives CASSGGLLNTQYF.

This clone has just one count. V usage is TRBV3-1 (or the pseudogene TRBV3-2) and J usage is TRBJ1-1; 8 bases fit TRBD1. Germline CDR1 is LGHDT and CDR2 is YNNKEL (reference sequence). V lost 0 bases to trimming and J lost 5 bases; unmatched junction nucleotides: 5. This CDR3 region has 15 residues. CDR3 residues: CASSQDQGAYTEAFF. CDR3 nucleotides: TGTGCCAGCAGCCAAGATCAGGGGGCGTATACTGAAGCTTTCTTT.

This chain connects TRBV7-9 to TRBJ2-2; D possibly corresponds to TRBD1 (6 bases). V was pared by 5 bases and J by 4 bases, with 17 bases between. The CDR3 sequence is 16 residues long. In germline, CDR1 is SEHNR, CDR2 FQNEAQ (reference sequence). The CDR3 loop is CASSTQELGGTGELFF. In DNA, the CDR3 is TGTGCCAGCAGCACACAGGAATTAGGGGGCACCGGGGAGCTGTTTTTT.

The CDR3 coding sequence is TGTGCCAGCATTCCGGGACATCGGACGGATACGCAGTATTTT. Translated: CASIPGHRTDTQYF. J is TRBJ2-3 and V is TRBV6-5, with D possibly being TRBD1 (6 bases). There are 14 residues in the CDR3. The V end was cut by 7 bases, the J end by 6 bases, with 17 bases between. Germline V CDR1 and CDR2: MNHEY, SVGAGI.

The chain recombines TRBV7-9 with TRBJ1-1; TRBD1 might be the D (5 bases). This CDR3 region has 15 residues. The V and J ends lost 5 bases and 5 bases respectively, with 18 bases between them. The germline gives CDR1 SEHNR, CDR2 FQNEAQ (reference sequence). For the CDR3, the DNA is TGTGCCAGCAGCCTATCCCGGGGGGAAAGGACTGAAGCTTTCTTT. Its translation: CASSLSRGERTEAFF.

This chain uses TRBV12-3 or TRBV12-4 with TRBJ2-1; D possibly corresponds to TRBD2 (5 bases). The ends were cut back, 2 bases at V and 8 bases at J, with 10 bases in the middle. The CDR3 extends over 13 amino acids. The CDR3 DNA reads TGTGCCAGCAGTTTACTAGCTGGCGATGAGCAGTTCTTC. Protein sequence: CASSLLAGDEQFF.

The rearrangement joins TRBV4-1 to TRBJ1-2; 7 nucleotides align to TRBD1. Per germline, CDR1 MGHRA and CDR2 YSYEKL. V lost 8 bases to trimming and J lost 4 bases; unmatched junction nucleotides: 19. This CDR3 is 17 amino acids long. The CDR3 DNA sequence: TGCGCCAGCCGCCCCGAGCTACTAACAGGGGCGAGCTATGGCTACACCTTC. Encoded protein: CASRPELLTGASYGYTF.

CDR3 DNA: TGCGCCAGCAGGCGTATACTGAACACTGAAGCTTTCTTT. Translation: CASRRILNTEAFF. The chain joins TRBV5-1 to TRBJ1-1; D not resolved. CDR3 size: 13 residues. Germline V gives CDR1 SGHRS, CDR2 YFSETQ. Trimming left V 5 bases short and J 0 bases short, with 8 bases between.

There are a few counts of this clone. The genes are TRBV5-1 and TRBJ1-2; possible D gene TRBD1, 5 bases. With 3 bases removed from V and 5 bases from J, the gap between germline ends came to 14 bases. Germline V lookup: CDR1 SGHRS, CDR2 YFSETQ. The CDR3 runs 14 residues. The CDR3 loop reads CASSSPIRGYGYTF. The CDR3, as DNA: TGCGCCAGCAGCTCCCCAATCCGGGGGTATGGCTACACCTTC.